This is a list of T cell receptor beta chains from one sample in a study of blood T cell repertoires in COVID-19. Some clones are missing from TCRdb's copy, which holds only in-frame ones; the method was immunoSEQ multiplex PCR. This table holds 450,000 or so clones, roughly 89% found once. Specimen: peripheral blood. The source of these receptors is a young man with COVID-19, enrolled during active disease. The CDR3 runs from the conserved cysteine through the conserved F or W. The D gene is left open where the match is weak. Expanded clones get a size class; other rows say once, few or many, or leave the size out.

TRBD1	TRBJ1-5	-	TRBV19	CASSRDRLNQPQHF	TGTGCCAGTAGCCGGGACAGGCTAAATCAGCCCCAGCATTTT
TRBD1	TRBJ1-2	-	TRBV2	CASSQQGIYGYTF	TGTGCCAGCAGTCAACAGGGGATTTATGGCTACACCTTC
-	TRBJ2-7	-	TRBV7-8	CASSRGRSTQPEQYF	TGTGCCAGCAGCAGGGGTCGCTCAACCCAGCCCGAGCAGTACTTC
-	TRBJ1-3	-	TRBV30	CALRAGNLPGNTIYF	TGTGCCCTAAGGGCAGGGAACTTACCTGGAAACACCATATATTTT
TRBD1	TRBJ2-7	-	TRBV20-1	CSARQGYEQYF	TGCAGTGCCCGACAGGGCTACGAGCAGTACTTC
TRBD1	TRBJ2-2	-	TRBV18	CASSPPSRGLGGELFF	TGTGCCAGCTCACCACCCAGCAGGGGGCTTGGCGGGGAGCTGTTTTTT
TRBD2	TRBJ2-5	-	TRBV6-1	CASSDKAGDSQETQYF	TGTGCCAGCAGTGATAAAGCGGGGGATTCCCAAGAGACCCAGTACTTC
-	TRBJ2-7	few	TRBV5-1	CASSWDFYYEQYF	TGCGCCAGCAGCTGGGACTTCTACTACGAGCAGTACTTC
TRBD1	TRBJ2-1	-	TRBV5-6	CASSFRQGDEQFF	TGTGCCAGCAGCTTCCGACAGGGCGATGAGCAGTTCTTC
-	TRBJ2-1	-	TRBV3-1/TRBV3-2	CASSQGVGGYNEQFF	TGTGCCAGCAGCCAAGGGGTCGGAGGATACAATGAGCAGTTCTTC
-	TRBJ1-1	-	TRBV6-5	CASSYSKGTEAFF	TGTGCCAGCAGTTACTCGAAGGGGACTGAAGCTTTCTTT
-	TRBJ1-5	-	TRBV6-1	CASSEAFRAQHF	TGTGCCAGCAGTGAAGCGTTTCGGGCCCAGCATTTT
TRBD2	TRBJ2-3	-	TRBV19	CATDLGSGRGGRTQYF	TGTGCCACTGACCTCGGTAGCGGGAGGGGAGGGCGGACGCAGTATTTT
-	TRBJ1-4	-	TRBV7-9	CASSLASGDGNEKLFF	TGTGCCAGCAGCTTAGCGTCAGGGGACGGTAATGAAAAACTGTTTTTT
TRBD2	TRBJ2-3	-	TRBV10-1	CASSETNTGGPTDTQYF	TGCGCCAGCAGTGAGACTAATACGGGAGGGCCGACAGATACGCAGTATTTT
-	TRBJ2-7	-	TRBV27	CASSFGAGSSYEQYF	TGTGCCAGCAGTTTCGGGGCGGGATCTTCCTACGAGCAGTACTTC
TRBD2	TRBJ2-2	-	TRBV9	CASSAWTSGGYTGELFF	TGTGCCAGCAGCGCCTGGACTAGCGGGGGGTACACCGGGGAGCTGTTTTTT
-	TRBJ2-3	-	TRBV10-2	CATQGDTQYF	TGCGCCACACAGGGAGATACGCAGTATTTT
TRBD2	TRBJ2-7	-	TRBV24-1	CATSDRGLATEQYF	TGTGCCACCAGTGATCGCGGACTAGCTACCGAGCAGTACTTC
TRBD2	TRBJ2-5	few	TRBV27	CASSLTGGYQETQYF	TGTGCCAGCAGTTTGACGGGAGGGTACCAAGAGACCCAGTACTTC
TRBD1	TRBJ2-7	-	TRBV28	CASSWGGTGWYEQYF	TGTGCCAGCAGCTGGGGCGGGACAGGGTGGTACGAGCAGTACTTC
-	TRBJ2-2	-	TRBV21-1	CASSNLLPGLAGLLNTGELFF	TGTGCCAGCAGCAACCTCTTACCGGGACTAGCGGGATTACTGAACACCGGGGAGCTGTTTTTT
-	TRBJ1-1	-	TRBV18	CASSQTGSMNTEAFF	TGTGCCAGCTCTCAAACAGGGAGCATGAACACTGAAGCTTTCTTT
-	TRBJ2-6	once	TRBV27	CASTPRGGTSGANVLTF	TGTGCCAGCACCCCGCGGGGAGGAACCTCTGGGGCCAACGTCCTGACTTTC
TRBD2	TRBJ2-5	-	TRBV3-1/TRBV3-2	CASSQVPSGGSQETQYF	TGTGCCAGCAGCCAAGTGCCCAGCGGGGGTTCTCAAGAGACCCAGTACTTC
TRBD1	TRBJ1-4	-	TRBV27	CASSSLWGQEFGKLFF	TGTGCCAGCAGTTCGTTATGGGGACAGGAATTTGGAAAACTGTTTTTT
-	TRBJ1-1	-	TRBV7-3	CASSSRPGHSNTEAFF	TGTGCCAGCAGCTCTCGACCGGGACATTCGAACACTGAAGCTTTCTTT
TRBD1	TRBJ2-1	-	TRBV25-1	CASSESSGGNEQFF	TGTGCCAGCAGTGAATCCTCAGGGGGCAATGAGCAGTTCTTC
-	TRBJ2-1	-	TRBV2	CASSEQGSYNEQFF	TGTGCCAGCAGTGAACAGGGCTCCTACAATGAGCAGTTCTTC
TRBD1	TRBJ1-1	-	TRBV3-1/TRBV3-2	CASSPMDRLNTEAFF	TGTGCCAGCAGCCCGATGGACAGGCTGAACACTGAAGCTTTCTTT
-	TRBJ2-3	-	TRBV6-5	CASRQGLYTDTQYF	TGTGCCAGCAGGCAGGGGCTCTACACAGATACGCAGTATTTT